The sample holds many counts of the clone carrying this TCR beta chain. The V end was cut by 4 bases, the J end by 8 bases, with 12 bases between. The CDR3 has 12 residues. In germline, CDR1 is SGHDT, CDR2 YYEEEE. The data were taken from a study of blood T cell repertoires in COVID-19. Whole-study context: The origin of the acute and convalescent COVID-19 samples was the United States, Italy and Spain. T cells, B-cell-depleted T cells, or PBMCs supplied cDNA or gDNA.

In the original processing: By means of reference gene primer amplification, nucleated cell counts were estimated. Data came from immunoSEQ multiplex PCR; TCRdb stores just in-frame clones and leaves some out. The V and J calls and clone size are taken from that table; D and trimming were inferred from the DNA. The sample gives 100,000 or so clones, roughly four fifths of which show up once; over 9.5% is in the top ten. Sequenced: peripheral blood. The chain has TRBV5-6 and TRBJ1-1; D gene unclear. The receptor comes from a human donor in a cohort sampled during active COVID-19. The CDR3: CASSLSLGEAFF. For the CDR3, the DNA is TGTGCCAGCAGCCTTTCACTAGGGGAAGCTTTCTTT.